The rows below give T cell receptor beta chains drawn from one sample of a study of shared T cell receptors in the human thymus. Assay: immunoSEQ multiplex PCR; the TCRdb copy retains only in-frame clones and omits some. The table shows a few hundred thousand clones, with approximately 95% occurring only once. The sample consisted of thymocytes. The receptor source for this set is a human donor. The CDR3 runs from the conserved cysteine through the conserved F or W. The D gene is left open where the match is weak. Size is stated for part of the rows, as once, few or many counts, or as a class when the clone is expanded.

>TRBJ2-7|.|TRBD2|TRBV5-6
TGTGCCAGCAGCCCACCGGCGGGAGGGCTCCACGAGCAGTACTTC
CASSPPAGGLHEQYF
>TRBJ2-6|.|.|TRBV4-3
TGCGCCAGCAGCCAAGTTCAATTCCTCTCCTGGGCCAACGTCCTGACTTTC
CASSQVQFLSWANVLTF
>TRBJ2-1|.|.|TRBV5-1
TGCGCCAGCAGCTTGGTCCCGACCCTGCTAGCGAGTCGGTACAATGAGCAGTTCTTC
CASSLVPTLLASRYNEQFF
>TRBJ2-3|.|.|TRBV5-4
TGTGCCAGCAGCTTGATACAGGAGGATTGGGGCACAGATACGCAGTATTTT
CASSLIQEDWGTDTQYF
>TRBJ1-1|.|.|TRBV5-5
TGTGCCAGCAGCTTGGTTGGACCCAAGAGAGGCACTGAAGCTTTCTTT
CASSLVGPKRGTEAFF
>TRBJ2-1|.|TRBD2|TRBV15
TGTGCCACCAGCAGGGTTAGCGGGGTGGCCTACAATGAGCAGTTCTTC
CATSRVSGVAYNEQFF
>TRBJ2-2|once|.|TRBV9
TGTGCCAGCACCTTTGAGGCCGGGGAGCTGTTTTTT
CASTFEAGELFF
>TRBJ1-1|.|.|TRBV5-8
TGTGCCAGCAGCTCCCGCCGCGGCGGAGTGCGAGCTTTCTTT
CASSSRRGGVRAFF
>TRBJ2-2|.|.|TRBV11-2
TGTGCCAGCAGCTTGGGAGACAGGTTATGGGGCGGGGAGCTGTTTTTT
CASSLGDRLWGGELFF
>TRBJ2-5|.|.|TRBV27
TGTGCCAGCGGGGGACCCCAAGAGACCCAGTACTTC
CASGGPQETQYF
>TRBJ2-1|.|.|TRBV7-2
TGTGCCAGCAGCTTAGCTCTAGCGTTGTTCTCCGATGAGCAGTTCTTC
CASSLALALFSDEQFF
>TRBJ2-1|.|.|TRBV28
TGTGCCAGCAGTTTAGGTAGGGGGGGGAACAATGAGCAGTTCTTC
CASSLGRGGNNEQFF
>TRBJ1-2|.|TRBD1|TRBV25-1
TGTGCCAGCAGTGGTGGGACAGCATTCTATGGCTACACCTTC
CASSGGTAFYGYTF
>TRBJ2-7|.|.|TRBV4-1
TGCGCCAGCAGCCAAACGGCTACCTACGAGCAGTACTTC
CASSQTATYEQYF
>TRBJ2-5|.|.|TRBV27
TGTGCCAGCAGCAATGAGTGGGGCATTTGGGAGACCCAGTACTTC
CASSNEWGIWETQYF
>TRBJ1-3|.|TRBD1|TRBV14
TGTGCCAGCAGCCCGAACAGGGGGGAAAACTCTGGAAACACCATATATTTT
CASSPNRGENSGNTIYF
>TRBJ2-2|.|.|TRBV28
TGTGCCAGCAGTCTCTTTGTGGGTGGGGAGCTGTTTTTT
CASSLFVGGELFF
>TRBJ2-5|.|.|TRBV30
TGTGCCTGGACCCCCAGGGTCCAGGGAGATCCGGAGACCCAGTACTTC
CAWTPRVQGDPETQYF
>TRBJ2-1|.|TRBD2|TRBV9
TGTGCCAGCAGCAGGGGACTAGCGGGAGGTCTGTTCTTC
CASSRGLAGGLFF
>TRBJ1-5|.|.|TRBV28
TGTGCCAGCAGCTACAGGAGTGCGGGCAATCAGCCCCAGCATTTT
CASSYRSAGNQPQHF
>TRBJ1-1|.|.|TRBV19
TGTGCCAGTAGTATGGGCAGGGGAAGGGAGAACACTGAAGCTTTCTTT
CASSMGRGRENTEAFF
>TRBJ1-4|.|.|TRBV10-3
TGTGCCATCAGTGCTTCCGGGGTATCAGGGACTAATGAAAAACTGTTTTTT
CAISASGVSGTNEKLFF